This T cell receptor (beta chain) emerged from a study of memory CD4+ T cells and cytomegalovirus serostatus. Single viable CD3+CD4+CD8-CD45RO+ cells were sorted as the memory CD4+ T cells. After thawing, CD4+ T cells were positively selected. General study findings and limits: Of under 200 reported CMV TCRbeta sequences, under 70 were found in memory CD4+ repertoires.

Sequenced by immunoSEQ multiplex PCR; TCRdb stores in-frame clones only, minus some. The table has around 54,000 clones, approximately 78% seen once. As for this clone: Its matching antigen is unknown.

The clonotype was recovered from an adult in good health and CMV-seronegative. The sequencing sample was made of memory CD4+ T cells from blood.

CDR3: CASSVGGRARYNEQFF. CDR3 nucleotides: TGTGCCAGCAGCGTAGGCGGGAGGGCCAGGTACAATGAGCAGTTCTTC. The chain employs TRBV9 and TRBJ2-1; 9 nucleotides line up with TRBD2. The CDR3 is made up of 16 amino acids. V shed 0 bases and J 4 bases; nucleotides not matched to a gene: 5. Germline V CDR1 and CDR2: SGDLS, YYNGEE.